The text below deals with one T cell receptor beta chain. The data were taken from a study of control samples from healthy donors and cancer patients. The germline V gene has CDR1 SGHTS and CDR2 YDEGEE. After removal of 2 bases from V and 0 bases from J, the junction contained 2 bases not matched to a gene. The CDR3 runs 14 residues. Libraries were prepared by immunoSEQ multiplex PCR; TCRdb keeps only in-frame clonotypes and omits some of them. The sample has roughly 190,000 clones; 91% are singletons. The TCR comes from a woman aged 30 to 39 in good health. The gene calls are TRBV5-8 and TRBJ2-7, with 7 nucleotides matching TRBD1. Sequenced: blood. Written as DNA, the CDR3 is TGTGCCAGCAGCTTAGGGGACAGCTCCTACGAGCAGTACTTC. Its translation: CASSLGDSSYEQYF.